This T cell receptor beta chain comes out of a study of blood T cell repertoires in COVID-19. Across the study: In each case, the material was cDNA or gDNA derived from T cells, B-cell-depleted T cells, or PBMCs.

The J segment lost 10 bases and the V segment lost 5 bases, leaving 6 bases of the junction unmatched. Germline loops: CDR1 WSHSY, CDR2 SAAADI. The CDR3 is made up of 13 amino acids. Method: immunoSEQ multiplex PCR; TCRdb's copy keeps in-frame clones and lacks some. This sample has about 11,000 clones, with 75% to 90% found just once. Sequencing was performed on peripheral blood. This TCR came from a human donor in a cohort sampled during active COVID-19. The chain couples TRBV10-2 to TRBJ1-5; TRBD1 matches 9 bases. CDR3 region: CASSPGQGIPQHF. Here the CDR3 DNA reads TGCGCCAGCAGTCCGGGACAGGGTATTCCCCAGCATTTT.